The 10 T cell receptor beta chains below were found in one sample sequenced in a study of blood T cell repertoires in COVID-19. TCRdb keeps only in-frame clones here, not all; method: immunoSEQ multiplex PCR. The sample shows about 210,000 clones, about 85% of them seen only once. Material: peripheral blood. The receptors were gathered from a man aged 60 to 75 with COVID-19, enrolled during active disease.

The chain recombines TRBV4-1 with TRBJ2-1; weak D call: TRBD2 (5 bases). The germline CDR1 and CDR2 sequences are MGHRA and YSYEKL. Trimming took off 0 bases at V and 0 bases at J, with 6 bases between the two ends. CDR3 size: 15 residues. The DNA for the CDR3 is TGCGCCAGCAGCCAAGAGGGGAGCTCCTACAATGAGCAGTTCTTC. As protein: CASSQEGSSYNEQFF.

This chain links TRBV11-2 with TRBJ2-5, with D perhaps TRBD1 (6 bases). V was clipped by 2 bases and J by 5 bases, with 15 bases between them. In germline, CDR1 is SGHAT, CDR2 FQNNGV. CDR3 size: 15 residues. This chain's CDR3 is CASSLLGAQGETQYF. The CDR3 bases are TGTGCCAGCAGCTTACTTGGGGCCCAGGGGGAGACCCAGTACTTC.

This rearrangement joins TRBV6-6 to TRBJ1-6; no definite D call. The CDR3 has 14 amino acids. Trimming cost V 6 bases and J 7 bases, with 13 bases left between them. From germline, CDR1 is MNHNY and CDR2 SVGAGI (reference sequence). The CDR3 coding sequence is TGTGCCAGCAGAGTCAATTCGGGGAATTCACCCCTCCACTTT. Amino acids: CASRVNSGNSPLHF.

The rearrangement uses TRBV6-1 and TRBJ1-5; 7 positions agree with TRBD1. The CDR3 runs to 16 residues. Germline V gene lookup returns CDR1 MNHNS and CDR2 SASEGT. V lost 4 bases and J lost 5; bases outside the gene matches: 11. The CDR3: CASSALQGNVDQPQHF. DNA of the CDR3: TGTGCCAGCAGTGCTTTACAGGGGAATGTGGATCAGCCCCAGCATTTT.

This clone was seen more than once but under ten times. The chain couples TRBV9 to TRBJ1-2, with TRBD1 matching 10 bases. This CDR3 is built from 17 residues. Losses at the gene ends were 7 bases for V and 2 bases for J; bases not matched to a gene: 14. In germline, CDR1 is SGDLS, CDR2 YYNGEE. The CDR3 region has the DNA TGTGCCAGCGGATCCCCGGGACAGGGGCAGATCAACTATGGCTACACCTTC. Amino acid sequence: CASGSPGQGQINYGYTF.

The chain joins TRBV3-1 (or the pseudogene TRBV3-2) to TRBJ1-5; D unresolved. There are 15 residues in the CDR3. The ends were cut back, 1 base at V and 2 bases at J, with 9 bases in the middle. Germline V gives CDR1 LGHDT, CDR2 YNNKEL (reference sequence). The CDR3 DNA reads as TGTGCCAGCAGCCAAGTTTCGGGAGGCAATCAGCCCCAGCATTTT. As protein: CASSQVSGGNQPQHF.

V and J are TRBV30 and TRBJ2-1; D perhaps matches TRBD2 (6 bases). With 7 bases removed from V and 0 bases from J, the gap between germline ends came to 16 bases. From germline, CDR1 is GTSNPN and CDR2 SVGIG (reference sequence). This CDR3 spans 15 amino acids. The CDR3: CALSRRGNSYNEQFF. The DNA for the CDR3 is TGTGCCTTATCACGCCGCGGGAACTCCTACAATGAGCAGTTCTTC.

V gene TRBV9 combines with J gene TRBJ1-5, with TRBD1 matching 8 bases. Looked up from germline, CDR1 is SGDLS and CDR2 is YYNGEE. With V trimmed by 4 bases and J by 6 bases, 6 bases remained unmatched. The CDR3 consists of 14 residues. The DNA for the CDR3 is TGTGCCAGCAGCCCGATGGACAGGGCTCAGCCCCAGCATTTT. Encoded protein: CASSPMDRAQPQHF.

This chain links TRBV7-2 with TRBJ1-1; D gene unclear. The CDR3 covers 13 residues. Germline assignment: CDR1 SGHTA and CDR2 FQGNSA. Trimming shortened V by 7 bases and J by 4 bases, and 13 bases separated the two germline ends. Written as DNA, the CDR3 is TGTGCCAGCACCCCGAGTGCGGTCACTGAAGCTTTCTTT. This sequence encodes CASTPSAVTEAFF. Full variable domain (outside the CDR3, taken from reference TRBV7-2 and TRBJ1-1): GAGVSQSPSNKVTEKGKDVELRCDPISGHTALYWYRQSLGQGLEFLIYFQGNSAPDKSGLPSDRFSAERTGGSVSTLTIQRTQQEDSAVYLCASTPSAVTEAFFGQGTRLTVV.

The chain carries TRBV7-2 and TRBJ2-5, with 7 bases that match TRBD2. The junction had 6 bases not matched to a gene; V was cut back by 7 bases and J by 4 bases. The CDR3 runs 13 residues. Germline V gene data show CDR1 as SGHTA and CDR2 as FQGNSA. The CDR3 nucleotides are TGTGCCAGCAAACCCCCGGGGGGAGAGACCCAGTACTTC. Protein sequence: CASKPPGGETQYF.